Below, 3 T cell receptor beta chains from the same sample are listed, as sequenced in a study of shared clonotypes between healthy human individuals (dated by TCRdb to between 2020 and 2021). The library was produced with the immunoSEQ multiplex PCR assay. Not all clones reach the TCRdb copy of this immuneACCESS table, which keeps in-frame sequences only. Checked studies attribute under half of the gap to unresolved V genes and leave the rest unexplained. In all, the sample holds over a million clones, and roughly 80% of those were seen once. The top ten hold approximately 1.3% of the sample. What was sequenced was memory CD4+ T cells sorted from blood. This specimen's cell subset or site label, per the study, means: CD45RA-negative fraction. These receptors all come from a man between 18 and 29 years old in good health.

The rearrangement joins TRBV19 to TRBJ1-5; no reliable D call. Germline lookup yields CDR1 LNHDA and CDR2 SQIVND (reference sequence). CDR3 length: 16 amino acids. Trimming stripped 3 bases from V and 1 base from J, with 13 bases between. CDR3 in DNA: TGTGCCAGTAGTATCTGGACCTTCGGGAGCAATCAGCCCCAGCATTTT. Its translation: CASSIWTFGSNQPQHF. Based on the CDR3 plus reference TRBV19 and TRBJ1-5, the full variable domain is DGGITQSPKYLFRKEGQNVTLSCEQNLNHDAMYWYRQDPGQGLRLIYYSQIVNDFQKGDIAEGYSVSREKKESFPLTVTSAQKNPTAFYLCASSIWTFGSNQPQHFGDGTRLSIL.

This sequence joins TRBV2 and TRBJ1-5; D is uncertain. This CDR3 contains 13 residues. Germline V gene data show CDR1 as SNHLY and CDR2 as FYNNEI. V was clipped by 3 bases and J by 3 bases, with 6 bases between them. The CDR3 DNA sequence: TGTGCCAGCAGTGAGCTTAACAATCAGCCCCAGCATTTT. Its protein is CASSELNNQPQHF.

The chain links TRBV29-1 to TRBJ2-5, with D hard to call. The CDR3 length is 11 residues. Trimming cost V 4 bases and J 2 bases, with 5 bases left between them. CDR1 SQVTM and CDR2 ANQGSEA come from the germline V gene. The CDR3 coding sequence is TGCAGCGTTGCACAGCAAGAGACCCAGTACTTC. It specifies CSVAQQETQYF.